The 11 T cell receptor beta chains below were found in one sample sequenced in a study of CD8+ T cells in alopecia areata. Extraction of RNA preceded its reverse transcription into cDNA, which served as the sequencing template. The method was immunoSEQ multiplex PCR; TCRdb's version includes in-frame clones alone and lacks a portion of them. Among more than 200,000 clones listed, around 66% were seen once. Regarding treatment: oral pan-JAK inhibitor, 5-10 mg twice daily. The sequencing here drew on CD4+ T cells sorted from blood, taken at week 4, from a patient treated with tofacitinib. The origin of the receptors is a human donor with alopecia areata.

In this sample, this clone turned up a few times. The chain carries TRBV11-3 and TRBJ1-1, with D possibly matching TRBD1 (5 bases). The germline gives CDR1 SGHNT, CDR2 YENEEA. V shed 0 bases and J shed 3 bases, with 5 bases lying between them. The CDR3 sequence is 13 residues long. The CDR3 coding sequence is TGTGCCAGCAGCTTAGAGACAGACACTGAAGCTTTCTTT. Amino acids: CASSLETDTEAFF. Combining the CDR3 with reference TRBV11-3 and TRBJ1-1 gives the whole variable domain EAGVVQSPRYKIIEKKQPVAFWCNPISGHNTLYWYLQNLGQGPELLIRYENEEAVDDSQLPKDRFSAERLKGVDSTLKIQPAELGDSAVYLCASSLETDTEAFFGQGTRLTVV.

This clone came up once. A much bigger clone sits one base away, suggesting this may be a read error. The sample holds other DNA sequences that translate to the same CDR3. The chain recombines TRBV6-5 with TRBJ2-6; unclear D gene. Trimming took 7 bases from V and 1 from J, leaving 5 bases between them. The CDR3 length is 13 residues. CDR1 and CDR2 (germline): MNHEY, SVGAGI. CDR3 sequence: CASTFSGANVLTF. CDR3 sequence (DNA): TGTGCCAGCACCTTTTCTGGGGCCAACGTCCTGACTTTC.

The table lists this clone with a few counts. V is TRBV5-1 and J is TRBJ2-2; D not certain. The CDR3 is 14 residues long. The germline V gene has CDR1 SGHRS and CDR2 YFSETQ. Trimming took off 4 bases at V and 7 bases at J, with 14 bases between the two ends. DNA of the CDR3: TGCGCCAGCAGCCTTACTGCGGCTCGCGGGGAGCTGTTTTTT. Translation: CASSLTAARGELFF.

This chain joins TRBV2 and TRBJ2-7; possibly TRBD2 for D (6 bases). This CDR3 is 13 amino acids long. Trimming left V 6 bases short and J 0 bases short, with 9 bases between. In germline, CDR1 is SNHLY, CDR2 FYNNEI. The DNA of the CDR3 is TGTGCCAGCAGGGGGGGAAGCTCCTACGAGCAGTACTTC. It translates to CASRGGSSYEQYF. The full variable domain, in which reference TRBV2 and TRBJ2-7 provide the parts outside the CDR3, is EPEVTQTPSHQVTQMGQEVILRCVPISNHLYFYWYRQILGQKVEFLVSFYNNEISEKSEIFDDQFSVERPDGSNFTLKIRSTKLEDSAMYFCASRGGSSYEQYFGPGTRLTVT.

The CDR3 is CASSPTGNNIQYF. CDR3 sequence (DNA): TGTGCCAGCAGCCCGACAGGGAATAACATTCAGTACTTC. The genes are TRBV11-3 and TRBJ2-4; 7 nucleotides agree with TRBD1. CDR1 and CDR2 from the germline V gene are SGHNT and YENEEA. CDR3 length equals 13 residues. J lost 7 bases, V lost 5 bases, and 5 bases had no gene match.

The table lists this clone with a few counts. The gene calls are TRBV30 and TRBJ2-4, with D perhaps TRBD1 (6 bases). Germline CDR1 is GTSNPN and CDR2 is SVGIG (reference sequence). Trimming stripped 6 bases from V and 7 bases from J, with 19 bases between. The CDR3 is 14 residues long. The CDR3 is CACSYGGHGNIQYF. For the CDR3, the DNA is TGTGCCTGTTCCTATGGGGGACACGGTAACATTCAGTACTTC.

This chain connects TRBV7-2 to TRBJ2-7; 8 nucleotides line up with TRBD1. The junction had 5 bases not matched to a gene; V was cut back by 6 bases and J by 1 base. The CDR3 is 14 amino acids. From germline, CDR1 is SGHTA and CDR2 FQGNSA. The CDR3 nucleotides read TGTGCCAGCAGTGCACAGGGGGGATCCTACGAGCAGTACTTC. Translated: CASSAQGGSYEQYF.

The CDR3 DNA is TGTGCCAGCAGCTTATACTACCAAGAGACCCAGTACTTC. Translating it yields CASSLYYQETQYF. The chain employs TRBV7-6 and TRBJ2-5; D not resolved. V lost 2 bases to trimming and J lost 0 bases, with 4 bases between them. The CDR3 is made up of 13 amino acids. Germline CDR1 is SGHVS and CDR2 is FNYEAQ.

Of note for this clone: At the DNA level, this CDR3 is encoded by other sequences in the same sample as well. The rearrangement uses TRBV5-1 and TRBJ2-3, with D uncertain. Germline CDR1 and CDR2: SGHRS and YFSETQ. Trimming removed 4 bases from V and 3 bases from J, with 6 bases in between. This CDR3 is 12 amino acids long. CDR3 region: CASSPGTDTQYF. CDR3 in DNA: TGCGCCAGCAGCCCTGGAACAGATACGCAGTATTTT.

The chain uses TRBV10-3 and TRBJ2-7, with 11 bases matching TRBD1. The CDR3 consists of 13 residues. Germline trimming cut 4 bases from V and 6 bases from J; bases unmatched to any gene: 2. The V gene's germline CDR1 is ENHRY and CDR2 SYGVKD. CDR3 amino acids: CAISGGTGGEQYF. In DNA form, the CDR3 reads TGTGCCATCAGTGGAGGGACAGGGGGCGAGCAGTACTTC.

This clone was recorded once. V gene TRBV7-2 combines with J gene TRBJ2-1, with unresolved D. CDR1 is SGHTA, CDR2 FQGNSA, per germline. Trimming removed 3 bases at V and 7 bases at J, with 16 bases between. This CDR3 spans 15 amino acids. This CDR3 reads CASSFLSRPTNEQFF. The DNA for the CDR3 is TGTGCCAGCAGCTTCCTCTCCCGACCGACGAATGAGCAGTTCTTC.